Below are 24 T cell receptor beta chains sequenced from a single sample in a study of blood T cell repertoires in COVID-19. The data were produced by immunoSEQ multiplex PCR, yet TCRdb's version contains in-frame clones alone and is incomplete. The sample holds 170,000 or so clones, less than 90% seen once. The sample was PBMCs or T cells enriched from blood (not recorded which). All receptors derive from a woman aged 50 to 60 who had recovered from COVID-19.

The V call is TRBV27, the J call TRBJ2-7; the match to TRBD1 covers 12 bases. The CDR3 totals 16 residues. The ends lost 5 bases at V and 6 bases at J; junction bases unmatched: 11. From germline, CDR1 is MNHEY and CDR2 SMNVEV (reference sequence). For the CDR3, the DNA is TGTGCCAGCAGTCAACCCGGGACAGGGGGCTTAGGCGAGCAGTACTTC. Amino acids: CASSQPGTGGLGEQYF.

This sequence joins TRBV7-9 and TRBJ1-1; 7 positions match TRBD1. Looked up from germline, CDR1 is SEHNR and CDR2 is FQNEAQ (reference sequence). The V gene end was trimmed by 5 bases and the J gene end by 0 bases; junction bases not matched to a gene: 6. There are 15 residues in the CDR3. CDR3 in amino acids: CASSQRQGMNTEAFF. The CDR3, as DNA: TGTGCCAGCAGCCAGCGACAGGGTATGAACACTGAAGCTTTCTTT.

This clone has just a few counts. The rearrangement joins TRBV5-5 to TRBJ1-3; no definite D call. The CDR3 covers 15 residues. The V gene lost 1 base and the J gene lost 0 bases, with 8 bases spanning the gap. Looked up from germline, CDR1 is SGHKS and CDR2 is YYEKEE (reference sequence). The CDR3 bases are TGTGCCAGCAGCTTGCCCCGGGGCTCTGGAAACACCATATATTTT. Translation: CASSLPRGSGNTIYF.

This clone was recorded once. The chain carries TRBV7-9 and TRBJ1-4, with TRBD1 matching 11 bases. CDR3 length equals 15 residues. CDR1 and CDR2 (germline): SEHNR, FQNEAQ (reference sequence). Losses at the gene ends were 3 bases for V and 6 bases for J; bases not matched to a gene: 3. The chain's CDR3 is CASSFRDRGDEKLFF. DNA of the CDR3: TGTGCCAGCAGCTTCCGGGACAGGGGGGATGAAAAACTGTTTTTT.

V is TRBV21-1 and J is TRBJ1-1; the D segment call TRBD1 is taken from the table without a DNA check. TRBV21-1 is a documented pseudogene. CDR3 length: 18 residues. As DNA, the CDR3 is TGTGCCAGCAGCGCCCCGGGACAGGGGACCCCTTTGAACACTGAAGCTTTCTTT. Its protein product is CASSAPGQGTPLNTEAFF.

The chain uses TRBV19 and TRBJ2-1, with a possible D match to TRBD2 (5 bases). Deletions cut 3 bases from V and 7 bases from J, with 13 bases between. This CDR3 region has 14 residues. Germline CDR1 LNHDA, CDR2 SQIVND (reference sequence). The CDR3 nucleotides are TGTGCCAGTAGTATGGACTCTCAGGAGAATGAGCAGTTCTTC. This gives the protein CASSMDSQENEQFF.

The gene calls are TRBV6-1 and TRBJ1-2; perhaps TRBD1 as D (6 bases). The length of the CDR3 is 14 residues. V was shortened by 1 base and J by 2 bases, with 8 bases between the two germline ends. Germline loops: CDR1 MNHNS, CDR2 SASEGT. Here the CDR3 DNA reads TGTGCCAGCAGTGAAGGGGGGCCAAACTATGGCTACACCTTC. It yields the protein CASSEGGPNYGYTF.

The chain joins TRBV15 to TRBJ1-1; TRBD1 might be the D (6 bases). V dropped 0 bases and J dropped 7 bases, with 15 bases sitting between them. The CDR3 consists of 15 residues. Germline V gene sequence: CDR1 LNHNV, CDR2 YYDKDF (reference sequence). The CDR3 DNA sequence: TGTGCCACCAGCAGAGATCGGACAGCAACCCGTGAAGCTTTCTTT. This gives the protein CATSRDRTATREAFF.

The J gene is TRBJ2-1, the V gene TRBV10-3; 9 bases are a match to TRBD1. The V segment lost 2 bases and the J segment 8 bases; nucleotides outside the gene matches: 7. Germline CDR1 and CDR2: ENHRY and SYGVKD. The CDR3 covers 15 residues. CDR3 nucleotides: TGTGCCATCAGTGAGGCGGACAGGGGTCTGGATGAGCAGTTCTTC. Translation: CAISEADRGLDEQFF.

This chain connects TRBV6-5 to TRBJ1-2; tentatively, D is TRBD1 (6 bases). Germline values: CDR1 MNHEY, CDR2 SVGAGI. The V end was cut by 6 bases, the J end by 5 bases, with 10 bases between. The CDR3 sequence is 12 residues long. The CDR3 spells CASRAQGYGYTF. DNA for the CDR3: TGTGCCAGCAGAGCCCAGGGGTATGGCTACACCTTC.

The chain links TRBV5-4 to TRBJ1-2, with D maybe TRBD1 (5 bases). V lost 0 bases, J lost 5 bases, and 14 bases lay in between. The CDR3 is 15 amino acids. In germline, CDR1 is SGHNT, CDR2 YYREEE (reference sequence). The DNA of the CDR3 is TGTGCCAGCAGCTTGGCACGGGGGGTGGAATATGGCTACACCTTC. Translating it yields CASSLARGVEYGYTF.

The CDR3 is CASSSGTSGSFSYNEQFF. DNA of the CDR3: TGTGCCAGCAGCTCGGGGACTAGCGGGAGCTTTTCCTACAATGAGCAGTTCTTC. The chain has TRBV5-6 and TRBJ2-1; 14 bases are a match to TRBD2. This CDR3 is 18 amino acids long. CDR1 and CDR2 from the germline V gene are SGHDT and YYEEEE. The trim removed 3 bases at V and 1 base at J, leaving 6 bases unmatched.

The CDR3 protein is CASAPAGVDTQYF. The DNA for the CDR3 is TGTGCCAGCGCCCCCGCGGGGGTAGATACGCAGTATTTT. This chain connects TRBV6-5 to TRBJ2-3; 7 bases fit TRBD2. Germline V gives CDR1 MNHEY, CDR2 SVGAGI. The CDR3 covers 13 residues. V shed 8 bases, J shed 5 bases, and the junction held 7 bases outside the gene matches.

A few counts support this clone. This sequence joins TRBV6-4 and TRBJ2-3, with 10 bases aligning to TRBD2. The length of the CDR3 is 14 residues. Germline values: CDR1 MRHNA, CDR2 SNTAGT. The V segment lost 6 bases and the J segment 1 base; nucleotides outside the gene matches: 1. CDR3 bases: TGTGCCAGCAGCCTAGCGGGAGGCACAGATACGCAGTATTTT. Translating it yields CASSLAGGTDTQYF.

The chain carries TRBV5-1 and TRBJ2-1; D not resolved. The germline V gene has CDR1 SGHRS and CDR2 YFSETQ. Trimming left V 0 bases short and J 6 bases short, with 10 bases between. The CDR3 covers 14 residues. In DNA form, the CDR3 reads TGCGCCAGCAGCTTGGCAACGACTCCCAATGAGCAGTTCTTC. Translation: CASSLATTPNEQFF.

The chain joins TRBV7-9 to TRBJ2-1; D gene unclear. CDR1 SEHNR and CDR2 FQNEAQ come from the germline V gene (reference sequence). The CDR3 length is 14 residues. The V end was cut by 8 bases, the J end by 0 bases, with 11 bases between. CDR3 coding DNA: TGTGCCAGCCTGCGTGCTAGCTCCTACAATGAGCAGTTCTTC. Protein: CASLRASSYNEQFF.

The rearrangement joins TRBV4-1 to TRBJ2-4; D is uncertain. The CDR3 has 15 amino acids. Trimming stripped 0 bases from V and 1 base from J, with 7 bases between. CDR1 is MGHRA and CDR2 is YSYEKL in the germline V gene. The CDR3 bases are TGCGCCAGCAGCCAAGATCACAGCGCCAAAAACATTCAGTACTTC. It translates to CASSQDHSAKNIQYF.

DNA of the CDR3: TGTGCCAGCTCACCGGGGGGAGACACTGAAGCTTTCTTT. It is translated as CASSPGGDTEAFF. This chain joins TRBV18 and TRBJ1-1, with D perhaps TRBD1 (5 bases). There are 13 residues in the CDR3. Germline V CDR1 and CDR2: KGHSH, LQKENI. V was cut by 3 bases and J by 3 bases, with 8 bases left in between.

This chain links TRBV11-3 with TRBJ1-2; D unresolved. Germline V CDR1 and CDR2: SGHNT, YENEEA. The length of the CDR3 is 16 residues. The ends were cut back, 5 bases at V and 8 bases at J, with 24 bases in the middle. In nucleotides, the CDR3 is TGTGCCAGCAGCCAGGCCCGGGAATCGCATCACGAGGGCTACACCTTC. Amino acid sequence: CASSQARESHHEGYTF.

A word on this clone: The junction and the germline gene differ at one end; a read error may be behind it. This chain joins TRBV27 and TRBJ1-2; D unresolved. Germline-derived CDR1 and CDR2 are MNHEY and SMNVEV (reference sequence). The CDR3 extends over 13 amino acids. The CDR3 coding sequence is TGTGCCAGCAGTCTCTGGGTGGGAGACTCTCAAAACTTC. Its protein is CASSLWVGDSQNF.

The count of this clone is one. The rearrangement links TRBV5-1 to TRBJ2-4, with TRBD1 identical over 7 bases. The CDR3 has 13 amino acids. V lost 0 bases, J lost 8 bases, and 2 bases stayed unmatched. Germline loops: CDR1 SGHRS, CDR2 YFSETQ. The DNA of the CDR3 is TGCGCCAGCAGCTTGGACAGGGGCGACATTCAGTACTTC. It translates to CASSLDRGDIQYF.

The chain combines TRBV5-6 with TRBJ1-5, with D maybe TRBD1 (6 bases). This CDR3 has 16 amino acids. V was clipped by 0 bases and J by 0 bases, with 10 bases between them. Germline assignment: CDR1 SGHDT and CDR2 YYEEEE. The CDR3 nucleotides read TGTGCCAGCAGCTTGGGGACAGCCCATAGCAATCAGCCCCAGCATTTT. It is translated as CASSLGTAHSNQPQHF.

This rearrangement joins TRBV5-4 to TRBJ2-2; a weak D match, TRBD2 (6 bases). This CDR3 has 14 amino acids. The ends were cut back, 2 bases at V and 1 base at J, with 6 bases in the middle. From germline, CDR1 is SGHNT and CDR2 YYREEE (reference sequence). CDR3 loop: CASSLAGNTGELFF. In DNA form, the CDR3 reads TGTGCCAGCAGCTTAGCGGGGAACACCGGGGAGCTGTTTTTT.

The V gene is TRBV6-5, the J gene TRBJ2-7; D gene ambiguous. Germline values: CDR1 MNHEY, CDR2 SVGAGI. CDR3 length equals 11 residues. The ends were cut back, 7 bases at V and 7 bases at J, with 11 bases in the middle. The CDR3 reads CASIEAWEQYF. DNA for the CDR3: TGTGCCAGCATCGAGGCGTGGGAGCAGTACTTC.